The T cell receptor (beta chain) under discussion was sequenced for a study of T cells in Graves' hyperthyroidism and ophthalmopathy. Amplification targeted TCR beta CDR3 regions from RNA transcripts. HTBI primers were employed in a first-round RT-PCR of the TCR CDR3. TCRdb used MiXCR to reprocess the multiplex PCR reads, holding one entry per CDR3 protein. The table records about 290,000 distinct CDR3 sequences, 15% to 20% of them present only once. V was trimmed by 5 bases and J by 7 bases, leaving 18 bases between them. In germline, CDR1 is DFQATT, CDR2 SNEGSKA (reference sequence). The CDR3 is made up of 14 amino acids. The authors took PBMCs from about 9.5 ml fresh peripheral blood.

The sequencing sample was made of blood. This chain joins TRBV20-1 and TRBJ2-1; no clear D gene. The sequence was collected from a woman in her fifties or sixties with Graves' ophthalmopathy. In DNA, the CDR3 is TGCAGTGCTGCGCGACAATCGACTGGAAATGAGCAGTTCTTC. Protein product: CSAARQSTGNEQFF.